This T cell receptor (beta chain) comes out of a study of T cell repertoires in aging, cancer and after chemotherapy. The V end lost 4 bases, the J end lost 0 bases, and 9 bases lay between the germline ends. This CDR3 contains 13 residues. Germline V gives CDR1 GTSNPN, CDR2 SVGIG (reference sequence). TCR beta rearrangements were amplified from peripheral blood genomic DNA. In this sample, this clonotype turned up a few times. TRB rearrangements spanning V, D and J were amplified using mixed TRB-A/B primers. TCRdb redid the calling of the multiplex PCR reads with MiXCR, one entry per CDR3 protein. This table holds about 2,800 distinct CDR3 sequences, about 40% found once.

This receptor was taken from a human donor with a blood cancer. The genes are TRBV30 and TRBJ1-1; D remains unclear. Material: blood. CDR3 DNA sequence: TGTGCCTGGAAGGGCTTCATGAACACTGAAGCTTTCTTT. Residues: CAWKGFMNTEAFF. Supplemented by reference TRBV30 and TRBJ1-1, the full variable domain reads SQTIHQWPATLVQPVGSPLSLECTVEGTSNPNLYWYRQAAGRGLQLLFYSVGIGQISSEVPQNLSASRPQDRQFILSSKKLLLSDSGFYLCAWKGFMNTEAFFGQGTRLTVV.